The clone carrying this TCR beta chain was observed a few times. Its antigen remains unidentified. This sample stems from a study of post-analysis software for immune sequencing data. Whole-study findings and limits: A significant reduction in normalized Chao1 diversity was observed in multiple sclerosis patients versus controls. There were about 5 TRBV segments more frequent in patients than controls, and TRBV5-6, TRBV5-1 and TRBV20-1 were among them.

Unique-molecular-identifier-tagged TCR beta cDNA libraries were used. TCRdb analysed the PCR reads with MiXCR anew, one entry per CDR3 protein. The sample includes hundreds of thousands of distinct CDR3 sequences, roughly three fifths seen only once; the top ten take around 10%. The germline V gene encodes CDR1 MGHRA and CDR2 YSYEKL. The CDR3 consists of 14 residues. The J gene is TRBJ2-5, the V gene TRBV4-1; D unclear. TRBJ2-7 matches the DNA end more closely, so the J call is doubtful. The sequenced material came from blood. This clonotype was sampled from a girl aged 2 to 9 with multiple sclerosis. The CDR3 spells CASSQISRPNEQYF. The DNA for the CDR3 is TGCGCCAGCAGCCAAATTTCGAGACCCAACGAGCAGTACTTC.